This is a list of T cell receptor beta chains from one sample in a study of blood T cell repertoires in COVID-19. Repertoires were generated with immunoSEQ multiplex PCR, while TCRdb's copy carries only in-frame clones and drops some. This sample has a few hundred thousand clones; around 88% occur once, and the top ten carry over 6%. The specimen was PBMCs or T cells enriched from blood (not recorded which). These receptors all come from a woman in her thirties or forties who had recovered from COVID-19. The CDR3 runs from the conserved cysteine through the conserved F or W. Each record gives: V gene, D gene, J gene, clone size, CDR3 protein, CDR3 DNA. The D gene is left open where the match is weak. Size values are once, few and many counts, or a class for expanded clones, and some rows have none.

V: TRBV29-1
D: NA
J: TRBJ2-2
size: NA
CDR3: CSVEGRPNTGELFF
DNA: TGCAGCGTTGAAGGGCGGCCGAACACCGGGGAGCTGTTTTTT

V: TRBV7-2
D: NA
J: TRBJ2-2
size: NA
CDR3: CASSSTTSNGELFF
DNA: TGTGCCAGCAGCTCAACGACTAGTAACGGGGAGCTGTTTTTT

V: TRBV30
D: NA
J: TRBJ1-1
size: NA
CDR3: CAWTPGMGDTEAFF
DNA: TGTGCCTGGACCCCCGGGATGGGTGACACTGAAGCTTTCTTT

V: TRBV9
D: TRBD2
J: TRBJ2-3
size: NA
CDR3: CASSVGGLAGSSDTQYF
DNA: TGTGCCAGCAGCGTAGGGGGGCTAGCGGGATCCTCAGATACGCAGTATTTT

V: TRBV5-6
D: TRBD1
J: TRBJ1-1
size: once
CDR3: CASSLGTQGQTFF
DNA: TGTGCCAGCAGCTTGGGCACACAGGGGCAAACTTTCTTT

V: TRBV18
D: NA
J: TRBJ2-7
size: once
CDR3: CASSFAGHTREQYF
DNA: TGTGCCAGCTCATTCGCGGGTCACACTCGGGAGCAGTACTTC

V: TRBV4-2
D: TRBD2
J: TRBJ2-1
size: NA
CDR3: CASSQDRLAGDNEQFF
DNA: TGTGCCAGCAGCCAAGATAGACTAGCGGGGGACAATGAGCAGTTCTTC

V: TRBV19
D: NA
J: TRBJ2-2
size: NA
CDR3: CATTGPGLMTGELFF
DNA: TGTGCCACCACGGGTCCGGGACTGATGACCGGGGAGCTGTTTTTT

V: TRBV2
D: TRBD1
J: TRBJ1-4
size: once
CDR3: CASNRDRGLNEKLFF
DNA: TGTGCCAGCAACCGGGACAGGGGGCTTAATGAAAAACTGTTTTTT

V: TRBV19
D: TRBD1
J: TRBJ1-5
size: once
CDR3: CASEPGQGFQPQHF
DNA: TGTGCCAGTGAACCGGGACAGGGTTTTCAGCCCCAGCATTTT

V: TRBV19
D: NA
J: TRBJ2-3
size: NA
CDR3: CASNSNTVGTQYF
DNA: TGTGCCAGTAACAGTAACACAGTGGGTACGCAGTATTTT

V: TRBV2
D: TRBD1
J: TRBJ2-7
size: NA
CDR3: CASAPGQGYEQYF
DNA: TGTGCCTCCGCCCCTGGACAGGGCTACGAGCAGTACTTC

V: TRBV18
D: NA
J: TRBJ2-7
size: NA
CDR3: CASSPTYSYEQYF
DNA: TGTGCCAGCTCTCCAACTTACTCCTACGAGCAGTACTTC

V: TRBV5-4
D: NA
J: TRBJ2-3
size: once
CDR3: CASSPRLPGTTDTQYF
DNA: TGTGCCAGCAGCCCCCGACTCCCCGGAACCACAGATACGCAGTATTTT

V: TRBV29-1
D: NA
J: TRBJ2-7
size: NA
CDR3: CSVAPEGRGNYEQYF
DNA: TGCAGCGTCGCCCCGGAGGGCAGAGGGAACTACGAGCAGTACTTC

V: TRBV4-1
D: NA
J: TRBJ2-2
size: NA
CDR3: CASSQGSNTGELFF
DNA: TGCGCCAGCAGCCAAGGGAGCAACACCGGGGAGCTGTTTTTT

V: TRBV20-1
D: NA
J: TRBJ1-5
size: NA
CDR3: CSASTYGYSNQPQHF
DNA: TGCAGTGCTAGTACCTACGGGTATAGCAATCAGCCCCAGCATTTT

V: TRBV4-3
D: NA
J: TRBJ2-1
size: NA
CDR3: CASSLPTGNEQFF
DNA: TGCGCCAGCAGCCTTCCGACTGGCAATGAGCAGTTCTTC

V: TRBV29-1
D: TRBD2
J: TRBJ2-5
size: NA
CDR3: CSVEDSRTSGRARQETQYF
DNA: TGCAGCGTTGAAGATTCAAGGACTAGCGGGAGGGCTCGCCAAGAGACCCAGTACTTC

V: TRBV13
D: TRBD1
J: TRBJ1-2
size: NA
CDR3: CASTPGQGGYGYTF
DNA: TGTGCCAGCACCCCCGGACAGGGGGGCTATGGCTACACCTTC

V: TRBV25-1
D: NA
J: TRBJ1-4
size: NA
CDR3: CASSVRGWEKLFF
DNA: TGTGCCAGCAGTGTCCGAGGGTGGGAAAAACTGTTTTTT

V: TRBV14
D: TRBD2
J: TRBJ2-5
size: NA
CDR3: CASSRRTGGLETQYF
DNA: TGTGCCAGCAGCCGGCGAACGGGGGGGCTCGAGACCCAGTACTTC

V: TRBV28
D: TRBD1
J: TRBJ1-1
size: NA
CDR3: CASSTGGTEAFF
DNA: TGTGCCAGCAGTACAGGGGGCACTGAAGCTTTCTTT